These 6 T cell receptor beta chains originate from one sample sequenced in a study of blood T cells in healthy people across ages (dated by TCRdb to the mid-2010s). Library prep was done by 5' RACE. The sequencing machine was an Illumina HiSeq 2500. A second about 7 to 11 cycle PCR used a sample-barcoded 5' primer and a J-beta primer mix. The raw public reads went through TCRdb reprocessing: fastp at Q25, MiXCR clone calling, in-frame beta chains kept. CDR3 protein duplicates are merged, each entry listing the most common genes and DNA. In this sample the table shows about 1.8 million distinct CDR3 sequences, around half of which occur a single time. Around 2.1% of the sample is taken by the ten largest. Sequencing input: blood. These receptors originate from a woman aged 40 to 50 in good health.

Comment on this clonotype: Mismatch with germline at one junction end may stem from a read error. The CDR3 spells CAIRESTETQYF. CDR3 nucleotides: TGTGCCATCAGGGAGTCGACCGAGACCCAGTACTTC. The V and J genes are TRBV10-3 and TRBJ2-5; D gene ambiguous. CDR1 and CDR2 (germline): ENHRY, SYGVKD. The CDR3 is made up of 12 amino acids.

The chain combines TRBV20-1 with TRBJ2-3; TRBD2 aligns across 7 bases. This CDR3 has 14 amino acids. V lost 3 bases to trimming and J lost 2 bases; unmatched junction nucleotides: 5. Germline V gene sequence: CDR1 DFQATT, CDR2 SNEGSKA (reference sequence). CDR3 bases: TGCAGTGCTAGGCGGGGGACCACCACAGATACGCAGTATTTT. Translated, it gives CSARRGTTTDTQYF.

The chain joins TRBV7-2 to TRBJ2-7, with 7 bases matching TRBD1. V lost 5 bases to trimming and J lost 2 bases; unmatched junction nucleotides: 9. Germline CDR1 SGHTA, CDR2 FQGNSA. CDR3 length: 15 residues. The CDR3 loop is CASSPTGTATYEQYF. The CDR3 DNA reads TGTGCCAGCAGCCCGACCGGGACAGCTACCTACGAGCAGTACTTC.

V and J are TRBV12-5 and TRBJ2-1; D may be TRBD2 (5 bases). Germline-derived CDR1 and CDR2 are LGHNT and FRNRAP. Trimming took 6 bases from V and 4 from J, leaving 16 bases between them. The CDR3 contains 15 residues. Written as DNA, the CDR3 is TGTGCTAGTGGCCTAAGAGGGTTAGGGTACAATGAGCAGTTCTTC. This sequence encodes CASGLRGLGYNEQFF.

CDR3 coding DNA: TGTGCCAGCAAATCAGGACAGCAAACCTACGAGCAGTACTTC. It yields the protein CASKSGQQTYEQYF. V is TRBV12-3 or TRBV12-4 and J is TRBJ2-4; tentative D call: TRBD1 (6 bases). Near its end, the DNA agrees better with TRBJ2-7, so the J call may be wrong. The CDR3 has 14 amino acids.

V usage is TRBV6-5 and J usage is TRBJ2-5; TRBD2 aligns across 8 bases. CDR1 is MNHEY and CDR2 is SVGAGI in the germline V gene. V lost 5 bases to trimming and J lost 3 bases; unmatched junction nucleotides: 8. The length of the CDR3 is 15 residues. Here the CDR3 reads CASSTGGGQKETQYF. The CDR3 region has the DNA TGTGCCAGCAGTACGGGCGGGGGGCAGAAAGAGACCCAGTACTTC.